One and the same sample provided the 26 T cell receptor beta chains below, sequenced in a study of Ad26.COV2.S vaccination and SARS-CoV-2 variants. The table came from immunoSEQ multiplex PCR; TCRdb's copy has only in-frame clones and leaves some out. The sample has about 320,000 clones, around four fifths seen once. Treatment meaning: about 20 received Ad26.COV2.S at low or high dose, single or two shots; roughly 5 received placebo; per-sample allocation not given. The samples date from day 63 after the first vaccine or placebo injection. The sample in question was peripheral blood, obtained in a trial of Ad26.COV2.S vaccine versus placebo. Receptors were obtained from a person aged 18-65 years who received the Ad26.COV2.S COVID-19 vaccine or a placebo.

V gene TRBV28 combines with J gene TRBJ1-5; a possible D gene is TRBD1 (5 bases). The CDR3 has 16 residues. With 7 bases removed from V and 5 bases from J, the gap between germline ends came to 21 bases. Germline CDR1 is MDHEN and CDR2 is SYDVKM. CDR3 in DNA: TGTGCCAGCATCAACTTAGGCGGGGGGGAGTATCAGCCCCAGCATTTT. Protein: CASINLGGGEYQPQHF.

The chain employs TRBV10-3 and TRBJ2-6, with 7 bases lining up with TRBD1. Germline CDR1 and CDR2: ENHRY and SYGVKD. The CDR3 is 13 residues long. With V trimmed by 2 bases and J by 14 bases, 6 bases remained unmatched. CDR3: CAISEIGTALLTF. The DNA of the CDR3 is TGTGCCATCAGTGAGATTGGGACAGCCCTCCTGACTTTC.

The chain recombines TRBV7-8 with TRBJ2-7, with 9 bases aligning to TRBD2. The CDR3 is made up of 16 amino acids. The germline gives CDR1 SGHVS, CDR2 FQNEAQ. Trimming took 5 bases from V and 2 from J; bases not matched to a gene: 10. The CDR3 spells CASSRIAGAGTYEQYF. Here the CDR3 DNA reads TGTGCCAGCAGCCGAATAGCGGGAGCTGGAACCTACGAGCAGTACTTC.

The chain is built from TRBV7-8 and TRBJ1-1; 10 bases line up with TRBD1. The CDR3 has 14 residues. Germline CDR1 and CDR2: SGHVS and FQNEAQ. V shed 5 bases and J 1 base; nucleotides not matched to a gene: 1. In DNA, the CDR3 is TGTGCCAGCAGCGACAGGGGGCAGAACACTGAAGCTTTCTTT. The encoded protein is CASSDRGQNTEAFF.

The chain couples TRBV6-1 to TRBJ1-2; maybe TRBD1 (6 bases). Looked up from germline, CDR1 is MNHNS and CDR2 is SASEGT. The CDR3 consists of 17 residues. Trimming took off 1 base at V and 7 bases at J, with 22 bases between the two ends. Written as DNA, the CDR3 is TGTGCCAGCAGTGAAGGGGTACATAAAACAGGGTACCGTGGCTACACCTTC. It encodes CASSEGVHKTGYRGYTF.

The sample holds one count of this clone. J is TRBJ1-2 and V is TRBV9; maybe TRBD1 (5 bases). This CDR3 has 15 residues. The germline V gene encodes CDR1 SGDLS and CDR2 YYNGEE. V was clipped by 0 bases and J by 1 base, with 10 bases between them. The CDR3 region has the DNA TGTGCCAGCAGCGTAGCGACAGACATTAACTATGGCTACACCTTC. Protein product: CASSVATDINYGYTF.

V and J are TRBV6-5 and TRBJ1-1, with 8 positions matching TRBD1. CDR1 and CDR2 (germline): MNHEY, SVGAGI. The CDR3 is 12 residues long. V gave up 1 base and J gave up 10 bases; unmatched junction bases: 2. The CDR3 spells CASSYYGQGAFF. The CDR3 DNA is TGTGCCAGCAGTTACTACGGACAGGGAGCTTTCTTT.

This clone was observed a single time. V and J are TRBV6-6 and TRBJ2-7; D is perhaps TRBD1 (5 bases). The CDR3 is 14 residues long. V lost 2 bases, J lost 5 bases, and 13 bases lay in between. Germline V gene sequence: CDR1 MNHNY, CDR2 SVGAGI (reference sequence). The CDR3 here is CASSYPSRADEQYF. CDR3 in DNA: TGTGCCAGCAGTTACCCGAGCAGGGCGGACGAGCAGTACTTC.

This chain links TRBV5-4 with TRBJ2-5; the D call may be TRBD1 or TRBD2 (5 bases each). V lost 2 bases and J lost 3, with 14 bases in between. Germline CDR1 reads SGHNT; CDR2 reads YYREEE (reference sequence). CDR3 length: 15 amino acids. The CDR3 nucleotides read TGTGCCAGCAGCTTTCCCAGGGAGTCTGAAGAGACCCAGTACTTC. Translating it yields CASSFPRESEETQYF.

Written as DNA, the CDR3 is TGTGCCAGCAGCGCGGCTCAGACCGGTAGAAATTCACCCCTCCACTTT. It codes for CASSAAQTGRNSPLHF. The chain links TRBV5-5 to TRBJ1-6; no clear D gene. There are 16 residues in the CDR3. Germline CDR1 is SGHKS and CDR2 is YYEKEE (reference sequence). The V end was cut by 4 bases, the J end by 7 bases, with 18 bases between.

This chain connects TRBV2 to TRBJ1-4; 9 bases map to TRBD1. V shed 6 bases and J 0 bases; nucleotides not matched to a gene: 2. The CDR3 loop spans 15 amino acids. CDR1 SNHLY and CDR2 FYNNEI come from the germline V gene. CDR3 sequence reads: CASRDRGSTNEKLFF. CDR3 DNA sequence: TGTGCCAGCAGGGACAGGGGTTCAACTAATGAAAAACTGTTTTTT. The whole variable domain, remainder taken from reference TRBV2 and TRBJ1-4, is EPEVTQTPSHQVTQMGQEVILRCVPISNHLYFYWYRQILGQKVEFLVSFYNNEISEKSEIFDDQFSVERPDGSNFTLKIRSTKLEDSAMYFCASRDRGSTNEKLFFGSGTQLSVL.

This chain joins TRBV19 and TRBJ1-6; D possibly corresponds to TRBD1 (5 bases). The CDR3 loop spans 15 amino acids. The germline CDR1 and CDR2 sequences are LNHDA and SQIVND (reference sequence). Trimming removed 10 bases at V and 0 bases at J, with 13 bases between. The DNA of the CDR3 is TGTGCCACCAAGACAGCGAGCTCCTATAATTCACCCCTCCACTTT. Translated, it gives CATKTASSYNSPLHF.

The chain uses TRBV6-2 or TRBV6-3 and TRBJ1-6; weak D call: TRBD1 (6 bases). V lost 4 bases and J 5 bases, leaving 12 bases between the germline ends. This CDR3 region has 15 residues. From germline, CDR1 is MNHEY and CDR2 SVGEGT. CDR3 protein: CASSFYRVDNSPLHF. For the CDR3, the DNA is TGTGCCAGCAGTTTCTACAGGGTCGATAATTCACCCCTCCACTTT.

This rearrangement joins TRBV18 to TRBJ1-2; 7 positions match TRBD1. Germline lookup yields CDR1 KGHSH and CDR2 LQKENI. V shed 3 bases, J shed 4 bases, and the junction held 8 bases outside the gene matches. The CDR3 has 15 amino acids. The CDR3 nucleotides are TGTGCCAGCTCACCCGGACAGGCCTCAATCTATGGCTACACCTTC. Translated: CASSPGQASIYGYTF.

The rearrangement joins TRBV5-1 to TRBJ1-6; maybe TRBD1 (5 bases). In germline, CDR1 is SGHRS, CDR2 YFSETQ. CDR3 size: 17 residues. The V and J ends lost 1 base and 1 base respectively, with 12 bases between them. Here the CDR3 DNA reads TGCGCCAGCAGCTTGAAAGGGGACGGATCCTATAATTCACCCCTCCACTTT. This sequence encodes CASSLKGDGSYNSPLHF.

The V gene is TRBV7-2, the J gene TRBJ2-7; possible D gene TRBD2, 5 bases. Trimming left V 2 bases short and J 3 bases short, with 8 bases between. Per the germline V gene, CDR1 is SGHTA and CDR2 is FQGNSA. This CDR3 contains 13 residues. CDR3 sequence (DNA): TGTGCCAGCAGCTTATACCGGGGCTACGAGCAGTACTTC. Encoded protein: CASSLYRGYEQYF.

The V and J genes are TRBV11-1 and TRBJ1-1, with 7 bases lining up with TRBD1. The CDR3 spans 13 residues. Germline values: CDR1 SGHAT, CDR2 FQDESV (reference sequence). Unmatched junction bases numbered 0, after V lost 4 bases and J lost 1 base. The CDR3 bases are TGTGCCAGCAGCTGGACAGGGAACACTGAAGCTTTCTTT. Amino acid sequence: CASSWTGNTEAFF.

This chain links TRBV11-2 with TRBJ1-1, with D uncertain. Germline lookup yields CDR1 SGHAT and CDR2 FQNNGV. Between the trimmed V and J ends, which lost 0 bases and 6 bases, there was a span of 11 bases. The CDR3 length is 14 residues. The CDR3 region is CASSLDPWEAEAFF. The CDR3 DNA reads as TGTGCCAGCAGCTTAGATCCTTGGGAGGCTGAAGCTTTCTTT.

V is TRBV5-4 and J is TRBJ2-7, with D maybe TRBD1 (7 bases). The germline V gene encodes CDR1 SGHNT and CDR2 YYREEE (reference sequence). The CDR3 is made up of 14 amino acids. Trimming removed 4 bases from V and 3 bases from J, with 14 bases in between. The CDR3 sequence is CASSPGDRGYEQYF. The CDR3 DNA follows: TGTGCCAGCAGCCCGGGGGACAGAGGCTACGAGCAGTACTTC. Full variable domain (outside the CDR3, taken from reference TRBV5-4 and TRBJ2-7): ETGVTQSPTHLIKTRGQQVTLRCSSQSGHNTVSWYQQALGQGPQFIFQYYREEENGRGNFPPRFSGLQFPNYSSELNVNALELDDSALYLCASSPGDRGYEQYFGPGTRLTVT.

This chain links TRBV5-5 with TRBJ1-6; tentatively, D is TRBD1 (6 bases). Trimming left V 0 bases short and J 10 bases short, with 14 bases between. In germline, CDR1 is SGHKS, CDR2 YYEKEE (reference sequence). The CDR3 length is 15 residues. Here the CDR3 reads CASSLEGQYGSPLHF. In DNA form, the CDR3 reads TGTGCCAGCAGCTTGGAAGGACAGTATGGATCACCCCTCCACTTT. The full variable domain, rest sourced from reference TRBV5-5 and TRBJ1-6, is DAGVTQSPTHLIKTRGQQVTLRCSPISGHKSVSWYQQVLGQGPQFIFQYYEKEERGRGNFPDRFSARQFPNYSSELNVNALLLGDSALYLCASSLEGQYGSPLHFGNGTRLTVT.

This clone has a handful of counts. CDR3 loop: CASSLDRGLTNTGELFF. DNA of the CDR3: TGTGCCAGCAGCTTGGACAGGGGGTTAACTAACACCGGGGAGCTGTTTTTT. This chain connects TRBV13 to TRBJ2-2, with 10 bases that match TRBD1. Germline-derived CDR1 and CDR2 are PRHDT and FYEKMQ (reference sequence). The CDR3 totals 17 residues. V shed 3 bases and J 2 bases; nucleotides not matched to a gene: 6. Supplemented by reference TRBV13 and TRBJ2-2, the full variable domain reads AAGVIQSPRHLIKEKRETATLKCYPIPRHDTVYWYQQGPGQDPQFLISFYEKMQSDKGSIPDRFSAQQFSDYHSELNMSSLELGDSALYFCASSLDRGLTNTGELFFGEGSRLTVL.

The genes are TRBV7-6 and TRBJ2-3; D remains unclear. The CDR3 covers 15 residues. V lost 1 base and J lost 0, with 8 bases in between. The germline V gene encodes CDR1 SGHVS and CDR2 FNYEAQ. CDR3 sequence reads: CASSLVHASTDTQYF. DNA for the CDR3: TGTGCCAGCAGCTTAGTCCACGCTAGCACAGATACGCAGTATTTT. Full variable domain (remainder filled in from reference TRBV7-6 and TRBJ2-3): GAGVSQSPRYKVTKRGQDVALRCDPISGHVSLYWYRQALGQGPEFLTYFNYEAQQDKSGLPNDRFSAERPEGSISTLTIQRTEQRDSAMYRCASSLVHASTDTQYFGPGTRLTVL.

The DNA for the CDR3 is TGTGCCAGCATTAGCGGGGGGGCGACCCGGGAGCTGTTTTTT. Translation: CASISGGATRELFF. The rearrangement uses TRBV2 and TRBJ2-2; 11 bases line up with TRBD2. With 7 bases clipped from V and 9 bases from J, the junction kept 7 bases outside the gene matches. Germline V gene data show CDR1 as SNHLY and CDR2 as FYNNEI. This CDR3 contains 14 residues.

V and J are TRBV11-3 and TRBJ2-5; 10 bases are shared with TRBD1. Germline V gives CDR1 SGHNT, CDR2 YENEEA. The CDR3 sequence is 16 residues long. With 3 bases clipped from V and 9 bases from J, the junction kept 13 bases outside the gene matches. CDR3 nucleotides: TGTGCCAGCAGCTTTTTAGGGACAGGGGCTTCAGGGGCCCAGTACTTC. Translation: CASSFLGTGASGAQYF. The full variable domain, its missing parts supplied by reference TRBV11-3 and TRBJ2-5, is EAGVVQSPRYKIIEKKQPVAFWCNPISGHNTLYWYLQNLGQGPELLIRYENEEAVDDSQLPKDRFSAERLKGVDSTLKIQPAELGDSAVYLCASSFLGTGASGAQYFGPGTRLLVL.

The V gene is TRBV5-1, the J gene TRBJ2-2; D might be TRBD1 (5 bases). Germline CDR1 SGHRS, CDR2 YFSETQ. The V end was cut by 4 bases, the J end by 0 bases, with 10 bases between. The CDR3 spans 15 residues. CDR3 sequence reads: CASSEMTANTGELFF. The CDR3 bases are TGCGCCAGCAGCGAAATGACAGCGAACACCGGGGAGCTGTTTTTT.

This clone has more than one count but fewer than ten. V usage is TRBV3-1 (or the pseudogene TRBV3-2) and J usage is TRBJ2-4; tentatively, D is TRBD1 (6 bases). The CDR3 is 15 amino acids. The V gene's germline CDR1 is LGHDT and CDR2 YNNKEL (reference sequence). V was cut by 1 base and J by 4 bases, with 11 bases left in between. This chain's CDR3 is CASSQGRTAKNIQYF. CDR3 nucleotide sequence: TGTGCCAGCAGCCAAGGAAGGACAGCGAAAAACATTCAGTACTTC.